A single sample is the source of the 8 T cell receptor beta chains below, sequenced in a study of blood T cell repertoires in COVID-19. The method was immunoSEQ multiplex PCR; TCRdb's version includes in-frame clones alone and lacks a portion of them. The table shows 180,000 or so clones, with around 90% occurring only once. What was sequenced was peripheral blood. The receptor set was obtained from a man aged 50-59 years with acute or convalescent COVID-19.

The rearrangement uses TRBV5-4 and TRBJ1-2; no reliable D call. V dropped 1 base and J dropped 3 bases, with 10 bases sitting between them. Germline V lookup: CDR1 SGHNT, CDR2 YYREEE (reference sequence). The CDR3 extends over 14 amino acids. CDR3 bases: TGTGCCAGCAGCTTGCGGTTGAGTGACTATGGCTACACCTTC. It encodes CASSLRLSDYGYTF.

J is TRBJ1-5 and V is TRBV27; 10 bases align to TRBD1. V was pared by 6 bases and J by 10 bases, with 6 bases of the junction left unmatched. CDR3 size: 13 residues. The germline V gene encodes CDR1 MNHEY and CDR2 SMNVEV (reference sequence). In nucleotides, the CDR3 is TGTGCCAGCAGAGCAGGACAGGGGGATCCCCAGCATTTT. Translating it yields CASRAGQGDPQHF.

This clone was counted a single time. The rearrangement uses TRBV2 and TRBJ1-3; 11 nucleotides line up with TRBD1. This CDR3 has 17 residues. Germline V gene data show CDR1 as SNHLY and CDR2 as FYNNEI. J lost 4 bases, V lost 10 bases, and 15 bases had no gene match. Here the CDR3 DNA reads TGTGCCACCCTTGGACAGGGGGCTCGTCCGTCCGGAAACACCATATATTTT. Its protein is CATLGQGARPSGNTIYF.

V and J are TRBV14 and TRBJ2-1, with TRBD2 identical over 10 bases. The germline V gene encodes CDR1 SGHDN and CDR2 FVKESK. Losses at the gene ends were 4 bases for V and 5 bases for J; bases not matched to a gene: 2. The CDR3 totals 14 residues. The CDR3 DNA is TGTGCCAGCAGCCTAGCGGGAGGCGACAATGAGCAGTTCTTC. Translated, it gives CASSLAGGDNEQFF.

The J gene is TRBJ2-7, the V gene TRBV5-4; TRBD2 matches at 11 bases. This CDR3 contains 16 residues. The ends lost 4 bases at V and 0 bases at J; junction bases unmatched: 6. From germline, CDR1 is SGHNT and CDR2 YYREEE (reference sequence). CDR3 residues: CASSRGTSGISYEQYF. The CDR3 DNA is TGTGCCAGCAGCCGCGGGACTAGCGGAATCTCCTACGAGCAGTACTTC.

J is TRBJ2-3 and V is TRBV7-2; 9 positions agree with TRBD1. Germline assignment: CDR1 SGHTA and CDR2 FQGNSA. This CDR3 is built from 17 residues. Trimming cost V 5 bases and J 2 bases; bases outside gene matches: 11. CDR3 coding DNA: TGTGCCAGCAGCCCTCCCCCCGGGACAGGGCTCACAGATACGCAGTATTTT. Translation: CASSPPPGTGLTDTQYF.

The chain has TRBV12-3 or TRBV12-4 and TRBJ2-3; D perhaps matches TRBD1 (5 bases). This CDR3 region has 13 residues. V shed 5 bases and J shed 3 bases, with 9 bases lying between them. For the CDR3, the DNA is TGTGCCAGCAGTCCAGGGTTTACAGATACGCAGTATTTT. Protein sequence: CASSPGFTDTQYF.

The V gene is TRBV4-1, the J gene TRBJ2-5; D might be TRBD2 (6 bases). Trimming removed 3 bases from V and 3 bases from J, with 11 bases in between. The germline CDR1 and CDR2 sequences are MGHRA and YSYEKL. CDR3 size: 14 residues. The CDR3 loop is CASSQPTGEETQYF. CDR3 DNA sequence: TGCGCCAGCAGCCAGCCGACGGGGGAAGAGACCCAGTACTTC.